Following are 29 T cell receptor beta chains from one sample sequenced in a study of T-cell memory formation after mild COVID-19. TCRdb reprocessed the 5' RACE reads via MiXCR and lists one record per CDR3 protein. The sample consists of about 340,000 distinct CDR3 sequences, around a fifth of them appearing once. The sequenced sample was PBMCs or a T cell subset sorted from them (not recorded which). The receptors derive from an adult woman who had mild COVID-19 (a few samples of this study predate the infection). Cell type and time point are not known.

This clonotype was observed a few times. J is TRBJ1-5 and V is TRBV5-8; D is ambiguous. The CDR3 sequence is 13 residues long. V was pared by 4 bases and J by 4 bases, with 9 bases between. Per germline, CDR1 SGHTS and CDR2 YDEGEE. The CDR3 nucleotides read TGTGCCAGCAGCAGGACTCAAAATCAGCCCCAGCATTTT. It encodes CASSRTQNQPQHF.

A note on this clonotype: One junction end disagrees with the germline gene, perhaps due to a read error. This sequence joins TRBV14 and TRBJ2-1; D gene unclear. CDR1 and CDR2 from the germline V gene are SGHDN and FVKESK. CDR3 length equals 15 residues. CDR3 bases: TGTGCCAGCAGACAAGGTGCAGGCTCCTACAATGAGCAGTTCTTC. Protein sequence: CASRQGAGSYNEQFF.

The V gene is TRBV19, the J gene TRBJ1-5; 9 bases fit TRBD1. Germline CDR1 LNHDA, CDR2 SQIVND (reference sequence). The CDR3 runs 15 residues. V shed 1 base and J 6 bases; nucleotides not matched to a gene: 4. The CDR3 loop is CASSIGGQGTQPQHF. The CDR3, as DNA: TGTGCCAGTAGTATAGGAGGACAGGGGACTCAGCCCCAGCATTTT. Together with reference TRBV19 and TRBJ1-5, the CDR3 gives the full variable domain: DGGITQSPKYLFRKEGQNVTLSCEQNLNHDAMYWYRQDPGQGLRLIYYSQIVNDFQKGDIAEGYSVSREKKESFPLTVTSAQKNPTAFYLCASSIGGQGTQPQHFGDGTRLSIL.

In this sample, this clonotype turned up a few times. The CDR3 protein is CAWNRQGYGTGELFF. The CDR3 DNA reads as TGTGCCTGGAACAGACAGGGGTATGGGACCGGGGAGCTGTTTTTT. This chain connects TRBV30 to TRBJ2-2; 8 bases agree with TRBD1. The CDR3 sequence is 15 residues long. Germline assignment: CDR1 GTSNPN and CDR2 SVGIG (reference sequence). With V trimmed by 4 bases and J by 5 bases, 9 bases remained unmatched. Based on the CDR3 plus reference TRBV30 and TRBJ2-2, the full variable domain is SQTIHQWPATLVQPVGSPLSLECTVEGTSNPNLYWYRQAAGRGLQLLFYSVGIGQISSEVPQNLSASRPQDRQFILSSKKLLLSDSGFYLCAWNRQGYGTGELFFGEGSRLTVL.

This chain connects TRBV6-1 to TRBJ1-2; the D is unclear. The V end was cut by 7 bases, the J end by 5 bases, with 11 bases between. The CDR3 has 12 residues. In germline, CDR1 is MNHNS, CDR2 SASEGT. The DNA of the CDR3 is TGTGCCAGCATCGGGAGATTTTATGGCTACACCTTC. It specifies CASIGRFYGYTF.

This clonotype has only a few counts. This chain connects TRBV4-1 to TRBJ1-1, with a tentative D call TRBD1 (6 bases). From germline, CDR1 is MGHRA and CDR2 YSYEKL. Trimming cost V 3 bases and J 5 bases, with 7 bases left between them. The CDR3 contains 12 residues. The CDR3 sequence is CASSHDRTEAFF. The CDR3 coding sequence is TGCGCCAGCAGCCATGACAGGACTGAAGCTTTCTTT.

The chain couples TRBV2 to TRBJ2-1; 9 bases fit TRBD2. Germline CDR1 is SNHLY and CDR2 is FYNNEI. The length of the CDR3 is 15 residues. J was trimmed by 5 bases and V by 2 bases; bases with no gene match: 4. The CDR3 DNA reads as TGTGCCAGCAGTGAACAGGTAGCGGGGGACAATGAGCAGTTCTTC. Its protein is CASSEQVAGDNEQFF.

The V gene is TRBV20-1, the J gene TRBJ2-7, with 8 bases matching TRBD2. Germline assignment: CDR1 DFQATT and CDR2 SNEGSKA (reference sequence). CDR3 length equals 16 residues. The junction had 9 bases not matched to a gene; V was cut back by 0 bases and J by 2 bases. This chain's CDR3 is CSARDPQAGAAYEQYF. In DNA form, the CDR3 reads TGCAGTGCTAGAGATCCCCAAGCGGGGGCCGCCTACGAGCAGTACTTC.

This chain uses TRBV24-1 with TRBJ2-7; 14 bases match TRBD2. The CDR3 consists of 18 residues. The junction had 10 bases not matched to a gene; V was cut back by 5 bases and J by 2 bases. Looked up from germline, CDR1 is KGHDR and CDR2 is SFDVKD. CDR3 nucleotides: TGTGCCACCAGTGCTCACCCCGGGACTAGCGGGAGTCCCTACGAGCAGTACTTC. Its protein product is CATSAHPGTSGSPYEQYF.

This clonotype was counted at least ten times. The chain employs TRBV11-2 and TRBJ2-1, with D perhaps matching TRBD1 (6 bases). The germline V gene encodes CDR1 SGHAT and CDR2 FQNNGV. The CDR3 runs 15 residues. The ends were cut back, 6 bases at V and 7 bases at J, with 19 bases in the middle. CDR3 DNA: TGTGCCAGCAGTCAAGACAGGTGGGCAGGGAATGAGCAGTTCTTC. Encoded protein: CASSQDRWAGNEQFF.

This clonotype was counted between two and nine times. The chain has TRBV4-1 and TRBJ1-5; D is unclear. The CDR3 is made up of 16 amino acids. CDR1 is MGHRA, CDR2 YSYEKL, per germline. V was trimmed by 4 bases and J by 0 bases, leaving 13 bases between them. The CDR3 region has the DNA TGCGCCAGCAGCCCGTACTGGACGGATAGCAATCAGCCCCAGCATTTT. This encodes CASSPYWTDSNQPQHF.

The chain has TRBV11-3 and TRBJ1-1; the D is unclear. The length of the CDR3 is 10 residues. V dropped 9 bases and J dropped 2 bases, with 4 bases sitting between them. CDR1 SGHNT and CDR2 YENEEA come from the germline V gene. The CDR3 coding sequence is TGTGCCAGGGGCAACACTGAAGCTTTCTTT. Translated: CARGNTEAFF.

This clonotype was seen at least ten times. The CDR3 nucleotides are TGCAGTGCTCCACACCCACAGGGGGCTCGCAATCAGCCCCAGCATTTT. It encodes CSAPHPQGARNQPQHF. This chain connects TRBV20-1 to TRBJ1-5; 9 bases map to TRBD1. This CDR3 comprises 16 residues. V lost 5 bases to trimming and J lost 2 bases; unmatched junction nucleotides: 10. Germline V gene sequence: CDR1 DFQATT, CDR2 SNEGSKA (reference sequence).

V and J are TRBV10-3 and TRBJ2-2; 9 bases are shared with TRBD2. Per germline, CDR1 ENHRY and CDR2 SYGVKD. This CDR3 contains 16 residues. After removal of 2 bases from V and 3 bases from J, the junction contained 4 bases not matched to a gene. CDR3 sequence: CAISEETSGYTGELFF. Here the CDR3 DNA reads TGTGCCATCAGTGAGGAGACTAGCGGATACACCGGGGAGCTGTTTTTT.

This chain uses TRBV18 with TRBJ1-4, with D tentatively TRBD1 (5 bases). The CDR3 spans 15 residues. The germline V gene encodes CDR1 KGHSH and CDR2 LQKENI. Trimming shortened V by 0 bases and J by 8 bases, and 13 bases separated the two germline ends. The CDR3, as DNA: TGTGCCAGCTCACCACCGATGGGGGAAGGGGAAAAACTGTTTTTT. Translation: CASSPPMGEGEKLFF.

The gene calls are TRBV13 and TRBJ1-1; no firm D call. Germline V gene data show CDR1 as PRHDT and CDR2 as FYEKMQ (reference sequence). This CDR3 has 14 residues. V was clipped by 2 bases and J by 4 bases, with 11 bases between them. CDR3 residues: CASSLSWPITEAFF. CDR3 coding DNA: TGTGCCAGCAGCTTAAGTTGGCCGATCACTGAAGCTTTCTTT.

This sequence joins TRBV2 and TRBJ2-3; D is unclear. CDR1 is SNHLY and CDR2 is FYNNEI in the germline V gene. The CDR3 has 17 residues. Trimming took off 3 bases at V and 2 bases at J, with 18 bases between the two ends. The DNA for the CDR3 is TGTGCCAGCAGTGAGAGAACTCTAACCGCACCCACAGATACGCAGTATTTT. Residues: CASSERTLTAPTDTQYF.

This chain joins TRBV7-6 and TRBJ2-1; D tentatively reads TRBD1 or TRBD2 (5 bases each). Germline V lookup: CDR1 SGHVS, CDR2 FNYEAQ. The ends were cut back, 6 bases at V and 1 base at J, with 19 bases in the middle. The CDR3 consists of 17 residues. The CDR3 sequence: CASSPSAGTGSYNEQFF. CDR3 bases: TGTGCCAGCAGTCCGAGCGCCGGGACGGGATCCTACAATGAGCAGTTCTTC. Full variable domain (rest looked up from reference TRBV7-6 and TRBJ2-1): GAGVSQSPRYKVTKRGQDVALRCDPISGHVSLYWYRQALGQGPEFLTYFNYEAQQDKSGLPNDRFSAERPEGSISTLTIQRTEQRDSAMYRCASSPSAGTGSYNEQFFGPGTRLTVL.

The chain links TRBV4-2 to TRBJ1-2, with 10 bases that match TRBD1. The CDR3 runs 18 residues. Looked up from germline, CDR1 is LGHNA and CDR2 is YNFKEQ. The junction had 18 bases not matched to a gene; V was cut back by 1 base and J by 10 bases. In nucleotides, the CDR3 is TGTGCCAGCAGCCAAGCCCTGGCTGCGGGACAGGGGAATACGGTCTACACCTTC. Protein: CASSQALAAGQGNTVYTF.

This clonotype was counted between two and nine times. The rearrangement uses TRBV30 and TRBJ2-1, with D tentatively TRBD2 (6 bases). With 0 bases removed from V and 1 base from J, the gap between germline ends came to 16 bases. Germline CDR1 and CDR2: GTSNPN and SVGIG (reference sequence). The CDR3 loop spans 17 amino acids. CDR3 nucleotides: TGTGCCTGGAGTGTGTTTCTAGGGCGGGATTCCTACAATGAGCAGTTCTTC. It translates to CAWSVFLGRDSYNEQFF.

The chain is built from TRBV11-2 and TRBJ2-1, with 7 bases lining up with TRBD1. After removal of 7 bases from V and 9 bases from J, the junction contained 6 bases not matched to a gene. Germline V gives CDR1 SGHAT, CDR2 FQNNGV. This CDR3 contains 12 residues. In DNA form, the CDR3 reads TGTGCCAGCACCACCCAGGGGGTTGAGCAGTTCTTC. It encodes CASTTQGVEQFF.

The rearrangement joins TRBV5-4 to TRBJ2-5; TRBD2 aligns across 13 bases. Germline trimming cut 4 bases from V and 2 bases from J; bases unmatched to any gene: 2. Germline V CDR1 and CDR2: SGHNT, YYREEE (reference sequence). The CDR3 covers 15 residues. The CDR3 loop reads CASSRGLAGQETQYF. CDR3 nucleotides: TGTGCCAGCAGCCGGGGACTAGCGGGGCAAGAGACCCAGTACTTC.

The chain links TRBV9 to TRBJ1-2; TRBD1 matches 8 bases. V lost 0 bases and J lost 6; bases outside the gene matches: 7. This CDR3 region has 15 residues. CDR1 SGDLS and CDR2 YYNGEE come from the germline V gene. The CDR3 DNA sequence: TGTGCCAGCAGCGTAGAGCAGGGGGCTGGGAATGGCTACACCTTC. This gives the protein CASSVEQGAGNGYTF.

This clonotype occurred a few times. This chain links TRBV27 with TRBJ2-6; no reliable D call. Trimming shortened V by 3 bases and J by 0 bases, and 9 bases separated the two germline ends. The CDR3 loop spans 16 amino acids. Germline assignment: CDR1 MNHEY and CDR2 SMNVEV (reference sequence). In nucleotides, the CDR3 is TGTGCCAGCAGTTTCACCCCTCTCTCTGGGGCCAACGTCCTGACTTTC. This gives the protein CASSFTPLSGANVLTF.

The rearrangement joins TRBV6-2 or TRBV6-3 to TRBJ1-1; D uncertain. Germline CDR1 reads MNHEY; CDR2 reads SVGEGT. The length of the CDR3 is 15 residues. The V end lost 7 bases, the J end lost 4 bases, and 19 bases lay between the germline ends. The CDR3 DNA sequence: TGTGCCAGCAATCCTATGACGGGGATGGGCACTGAAGCTTTCTTT. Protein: CASNPMTGMGTEAFF.

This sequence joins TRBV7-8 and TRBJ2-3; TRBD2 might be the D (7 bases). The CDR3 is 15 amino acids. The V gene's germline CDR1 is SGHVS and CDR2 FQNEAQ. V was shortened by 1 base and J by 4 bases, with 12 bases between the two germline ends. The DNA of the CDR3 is TGTGCCAGCAGCTTAGATGGGGGGGGGCCAGATACGCAGTATTTT. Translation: CASSLDGGGPDTQYF.

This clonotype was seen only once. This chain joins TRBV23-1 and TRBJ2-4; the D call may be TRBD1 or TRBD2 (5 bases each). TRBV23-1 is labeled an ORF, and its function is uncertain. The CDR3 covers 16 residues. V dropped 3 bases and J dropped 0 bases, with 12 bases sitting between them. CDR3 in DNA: TGCGCCAGCAGTCACGGGGCCGAGCAAGCCAAAAACATTCAGTACTTC. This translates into CASSHGAEQAKNIQYF.

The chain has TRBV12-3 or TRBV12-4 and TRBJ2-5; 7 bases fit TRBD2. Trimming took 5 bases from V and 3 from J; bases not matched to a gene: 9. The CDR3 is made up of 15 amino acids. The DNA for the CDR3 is TGTGCCAGCAGTCTGTGGGGGGGAGACGAAGAGACCCAGTACTTC. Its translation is CASSLWGGDEETQYF.

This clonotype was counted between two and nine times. The CDR3 DNA sequence: TGTGCCAGCAGTTTAAGACCCTCCCTTGACTCCTACAATGAGCAGTTCTTC. Translating it yields CASSLRPSLDSYNEQFF. The rearrangement joins TRBV12-3 or TRBV12-4 to TRBJ2-1; D is undetermined. The CDR3 contains 17 residues. Trimming took off 2 bases at V and 0 bases at J, with 14 bases between the two ends.